This T cell receptor beta chain comes out of a study of OX40 agonist ivuxolimab in advanced cancers. Sequencing used immunoSEQ multiplex PCR; TCRdb keeps in-frame clones, though not all of them. The table has 100,000 to 150,000 clones, about nine tenths seen once. This clone was picked up one time. Its antigen is not identified. Germline V gene data show CDR1 as MNHNS and CDR2 as SASEGT. Trimming cost V 1 base and J 15 bases, with 13 bases left between them. This CDR3 is built from 12 residues. Findings of the study overall: CD4+ and CD8+ blood T cells expanded clonally by week 6 at 0.1 to 3.0 mg/kg.

The chain links TRBV6-1 to TRBJ2-1; D unclear. Material: CD4+ or CD8+ T cells sorted from blood, obtained in a trial of the OX40 agonist ivuxolimab. This receptor was obtained from an adult with an advanced solid tumor such as melanoma, head and neck, liver or kidney cancer. In DNA, the CDR3 is TGTGCCAGCAGTGAAGGTCGGGCCAAAGGGTTCTTC. Protein sequence: CASSEGRAKGFF.